The 13 T cell receptor beta chains below come from one sample, sequenced in a study of response to subunit inactivated influenza vaccine. TCRdb itself ran the RT-PCR reads through MiXCR, one entry per CDR3 protein. Of under 850,000 distinct CDR3 sequences in the sample, around 20% were seen once. Here the sequenced sample was PBMCs from blood, taken about 5 days after vaccination. These receptors all come from a man aged 45-65 years who received an inactivated influenza vaccine.

The table lists this clonotype with many counts. The chain employs TRBV4-3 and TRBJ1-2, with D possibly being TRBD1 (5 bases). The CDR3 has 12 residues. The ends were cut back, 8 bases at V and 3 bases at J, with 10 bases in the middle. Germline CDR1 LGHNA, CDR2 YSLEER. CDR3: CASRGTDYGYTF. CDR3 nucleotide sequence: TGCGCCAGCCGGGGGACTGACTATGGCTACACCTTC.

This clonotype has just a few counts. The rearrangement links TRBV7-2 to TRBJ2-4; TRBD2 aligns across 9 bases. With 6 bases clipped from V and 4 bases from J, the junction kept 10 bases outside the gene matches. Germline V lookup: CDR1 SGHTA, CDR2 FQGNSA. The CDR3 is 16 residues long. The CDR3: CASSPPMTSGKNIQYF. The CDR3 DNA is TGTGCCAGCAGTCCCCCTATGACTAGCGGTAAAAACATTCAGTACTTC.

This clonotype was detected a few times. V and J are TRBV24-1 and TRBJ2-5; D ambiguous. V was cut by 4 bases and J by 0 bases, with 8 bases left in between. Germline lookup yields CDR1 KGHDR and CDR2 SFDVKD. The CDR3 is 14 amino acids. Here the CDR3 DNA reads TGTGCCACCAGTGAGGGAAGGAACCAAGAGACCCAGTACTTC. It yields the protein CATSEGRNQETQYF.

The J gene is TRBJ1-5, the V gene TRBV6-2 or TRBV6-3, with 8 bases aligning to TRBD1. Germline loops: CDR1 MNHEY, CDR2 SVGEGT. CDR3 size: 15 residues. V shed 4 bases and J 6 bases; nucleotides not matched to a gene: 8. Written as DNA, the CDR3 is TGTGCCAGCAGTTCCACACGCAGGGGGCTTCAGCCCCAGCATTTT. This codes for CASSSTRRGLQPQHF.

V gene TRBV29-1 combines with J gene TRBJ2-7; D is unclear. The germline V and J ends were trimmed by 5 bases and 0 bases, with 11 bases remaining between them. CDR1 SQVTM and CDR2 ANQGSEA come from the germline V gene. The CDR3 loop spans 13 amino acids. The DNA of the CDR3 is TGCAGCGTTCCTAGAGGTAGCTCCTACGAGCAGTACTTC. This translates into CSVPRGSSYEQYF.

V and J are TRBV20-1 and TRBJ1-5; TRBD1 might be the D (6 bases). The germline gives CDR1 DFQATT, CDR2 SNEGSKA (reference sequence). The V gene lost 7 bases and the J gene lost 2 bases, with 15 bases spanning the gap. This CDR3 spans 14 amino acids. The CDR3 region is CSGSPGAGNQPQHF. The CDR3 DNA follows: TGCAGTGGCAGCCCGGGGGCGGGCAATCAGCCCCAGCATTTT.

This clonotype has a count of ten or more. V gene TRBV28 combines with J gene TRBJ2-1; weak D call: TRBD2 (7 bases). CDR1 is MDHEN, CDR2 SYDVKM, per germline. CDR3 length equals 16 residues. The V gene lost 7 bases and the J gene lost 8 bases, with 24 bases spanning the gap. The CDR3 is CASTDWGGPYFHEQFF. The CDR3 DNA sequence: TGTGCCAGCACCGACTGGGGGGGCCCATATTTCCATGAGCAGTTCTTC. Full variable domain (outside the CDR3, taken from reference TRBV28 and TRBJ2-1): DVKVTQSSRYLVKRTGEKVFLECVQDMDHENMFWYRQDPGLGLRLIYFSYDVKMKEKGDIPEGYSVSREKKERFSLILESASTNQTSMYLCASTDWGGPYFHEQFFGPGTRLTVL.

As DNA, the CDR3 is TGTGCCATCAGGGCACAGGGGACAAAAAACACAGATACGCAGTATTTT. Its protein is CAIRAQGTKNTDTQYF. The gene calls are TRBV10-3 and TRBJ2-3; 7 nucleotides line up with TRBD1. From germline, CDR1 is ENHRY and CDR2 SYGVKD. The CDR3 length is 16 residues. V shed 6 bases and J 2 bases; nucleotides not matched to a gene: 11.

The chain links TRBV4-3 to TRBJ2-2; 10 positions match TRBD2. Germline-derived CDR1 and CDR2 are LGHNA and YSLEER. V shed 1 base and J 3 bases; nucleotides not matched to a gene: 11. This CDR3 has 19 residues. The CDR3 reads CASSQVTGLAGGYTGELFF. The CDR3 DNA reads TGCGCCAGCAGCCAAGTGACAGGCTTAGCGGGAGGTTACACCGGGGAGCTGTTTTTT.

This clonotype showed up just a few times. The genes are TRBV20-1 and TRBJ2-1, with D perhaps given as TRBD1 or TRBD2 (5 bases each). CDR3 length equals 12 residues. CDR1 and CDR2 (germline): DFQATT, SNEGSKA (reference sequence). The ends were cut back, 4 bases at V and 6 bases at J, with 10 bases in the middle. CDR3 protein: CSANPGPNEQFF. Written as DNA, the CDR3 is TGCAGTGCTAACCCGGGGCCCAATGAGCAGTTCTTC.

This clonotype came up a few times. The chain recombines TRBV2 with TRBJ2-5; 10 bases are shared with TRBD2. The V and J ends lost 0 bases and 6 bases, in that order; junction bases with no gene match: 4. This CDR3 has 15 residues. Germline V lookup: CDR1 SNHLY, CDR2 FYNNEI. DNA for the CDR3: TGTGCCAGCAGTGAAGCAGGGGGACTAGCGAAGACCCAGTACTTC. It specifies CASSEAGGLAKTQYF. The full variable domain, rest sourced from reference TRBV2 and TRBJ2-5, is EPEVTQTPSHQVTQMGQEVILRCVPISNHLYFYWYRQILGQKVEFLVSFYNNEISEKSEIFDDQFSVERPDGSNFTLKIRSTKLEDSAMYFCASSEAGGLAKTQYFGPGTRLLVL.

The chain has TRBV7-3 and TRBJ2-1, with D possibly matching TRBD2 (5 bases). The V gene lost 1 base and the J gene lost 5 bases, with 12 bases spanning the gap. Germline loops: CDR1 SGHTA, CDR2 FQGTGA. This CDR3 comprises 15 residues. CDR3 in DNA: TGTGCCAGCAGCTTAAGGCGAGGGCCTAACAATGAGCAGTTCTTC. Protein: CASSLRRGPNNEQFF. Supplemented by reference TRBV7-3 and TRBJ2-1, the full variable domain reads GAGVSQTPSNKVTEKGKYVELRCDPISGHTALYWYRQSLGQGPEFLIYFQGTGAADDSGLPNDRFFAVRPEGSVSTLKIQRTERGDSAVYLCASSLRRGPNNEQFFGPGTRLTVL.

This chain joins TRBV6-2 or TRBV6-3 and TRBJ1-4; D might be TRBD1 (5 bases). Trimming shortened V by 3 bases and J by 4 bases, and 15 bases separated the two germline ends. Germline V gene data show CDR1 as MNHEY and CDR2 as SVGEGT. The length of the CDR3 is 16 residues. CDR3 in DNA: TGTGCCAGCAGTTATGGGAGGGGACGGCATAATGAAAAACTGTTTTTT. This sequence encodes CASSYGRGRHNEKLFF.